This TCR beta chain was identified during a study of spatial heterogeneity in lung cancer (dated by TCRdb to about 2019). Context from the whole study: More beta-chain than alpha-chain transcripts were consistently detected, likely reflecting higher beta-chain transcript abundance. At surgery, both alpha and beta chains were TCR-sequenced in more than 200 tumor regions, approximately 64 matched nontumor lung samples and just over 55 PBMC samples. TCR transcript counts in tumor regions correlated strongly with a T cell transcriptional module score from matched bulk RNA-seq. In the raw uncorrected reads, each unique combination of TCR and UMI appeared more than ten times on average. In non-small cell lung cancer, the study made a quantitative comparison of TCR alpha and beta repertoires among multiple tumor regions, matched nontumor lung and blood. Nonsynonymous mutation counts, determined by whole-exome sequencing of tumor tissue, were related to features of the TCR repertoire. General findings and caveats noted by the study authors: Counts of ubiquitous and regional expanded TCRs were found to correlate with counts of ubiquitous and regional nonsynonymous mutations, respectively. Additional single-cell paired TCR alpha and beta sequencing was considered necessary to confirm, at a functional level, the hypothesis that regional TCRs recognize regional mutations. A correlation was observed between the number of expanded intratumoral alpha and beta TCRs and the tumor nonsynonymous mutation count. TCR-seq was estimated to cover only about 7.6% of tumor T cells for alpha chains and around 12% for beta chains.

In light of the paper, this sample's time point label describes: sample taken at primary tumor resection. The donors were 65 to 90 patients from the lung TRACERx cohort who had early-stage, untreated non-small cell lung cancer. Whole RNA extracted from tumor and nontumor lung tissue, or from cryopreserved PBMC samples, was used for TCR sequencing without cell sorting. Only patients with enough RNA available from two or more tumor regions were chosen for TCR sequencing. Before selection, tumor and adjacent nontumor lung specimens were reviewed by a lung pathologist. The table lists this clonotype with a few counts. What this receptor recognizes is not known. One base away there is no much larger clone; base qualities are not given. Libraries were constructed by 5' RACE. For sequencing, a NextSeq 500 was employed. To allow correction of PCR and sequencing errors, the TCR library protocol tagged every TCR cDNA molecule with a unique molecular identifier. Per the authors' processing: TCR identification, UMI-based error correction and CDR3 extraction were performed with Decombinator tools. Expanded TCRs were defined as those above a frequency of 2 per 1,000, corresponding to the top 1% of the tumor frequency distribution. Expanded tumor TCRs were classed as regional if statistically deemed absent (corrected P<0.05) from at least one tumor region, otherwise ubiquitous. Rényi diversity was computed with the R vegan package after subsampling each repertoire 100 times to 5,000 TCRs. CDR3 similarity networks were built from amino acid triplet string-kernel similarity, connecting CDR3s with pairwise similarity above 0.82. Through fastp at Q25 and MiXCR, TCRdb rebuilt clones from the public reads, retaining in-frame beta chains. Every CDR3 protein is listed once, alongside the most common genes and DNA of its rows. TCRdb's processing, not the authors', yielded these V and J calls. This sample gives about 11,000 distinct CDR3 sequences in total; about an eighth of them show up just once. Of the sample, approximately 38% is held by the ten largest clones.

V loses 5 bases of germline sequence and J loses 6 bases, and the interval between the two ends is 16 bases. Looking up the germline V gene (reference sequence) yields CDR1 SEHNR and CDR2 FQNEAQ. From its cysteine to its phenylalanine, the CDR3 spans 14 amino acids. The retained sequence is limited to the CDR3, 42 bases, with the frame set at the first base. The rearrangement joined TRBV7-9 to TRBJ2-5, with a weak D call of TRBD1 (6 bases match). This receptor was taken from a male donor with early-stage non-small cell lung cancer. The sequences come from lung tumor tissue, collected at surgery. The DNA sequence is TGTGCCAGCAGCCCGTTGGCCCAGGGGCAGACCCAGTACTTC. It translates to CASSPLAQGQTQYF.